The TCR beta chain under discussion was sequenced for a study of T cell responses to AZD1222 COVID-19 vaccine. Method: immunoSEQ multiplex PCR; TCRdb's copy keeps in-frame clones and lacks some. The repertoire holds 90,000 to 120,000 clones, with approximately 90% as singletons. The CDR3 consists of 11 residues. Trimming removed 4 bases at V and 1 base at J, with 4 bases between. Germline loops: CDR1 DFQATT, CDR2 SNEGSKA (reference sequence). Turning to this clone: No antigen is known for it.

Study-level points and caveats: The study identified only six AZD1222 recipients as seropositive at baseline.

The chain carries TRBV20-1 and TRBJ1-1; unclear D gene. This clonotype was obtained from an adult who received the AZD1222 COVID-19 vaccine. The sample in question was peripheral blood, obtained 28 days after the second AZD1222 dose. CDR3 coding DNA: TGCAGTGCTAAAGAGAACACTGAAGCTTTCTTT. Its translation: CSAKENTEAFF.